The source of this T cell receptor (beta chain) is a study of regulatory T cells in long-lasting Graves disease (TCRdb year 2021). About the study as a whole: Antithyroid drugs had been taken for less than 3 months by newly diagnosed Graves' disease patients. The study was conducted in China and was registered as a clinical trial. A total of 35 or so samples were covered by TCR sequencing, comprising roughly 13 persistent and approximately 20 newly diagnosed Graves' disease patients. Persistent Graves' disease patients were compared with newly diagnosed Graves' disease patients by peripheral blood TCR sequencing and RNA sequencing.

This clonotype was recorded at least ten times. No cognate antigen has been identified for it. There are no base qualities to consult, and no much larger clone falls within one base. Read against the paper, the sample's time point label means: newly diagnosed GD, antithyroid drugs for less than 3 months. For both TCR sequencing and RNA sequencing, RNA was extracted from PBMCs in TRIzol. The diagnosis of Graves' disease followed American Thyroid Association guidelines. Patients for the study were recruited at an endocrinology department in Xi'an, China. From each patient, approximately 9.9 milliliters of peripheral blood was collected into an EDTA anticoagulant tube. Ficoll Paque Plus density gradient separation was used to isolate PBMCs, and no further T cell sorting was performed. An Agilent 2100 Bioanalyzer and agarose gel were used to check RNA quality, while a NanoDrop 2000 measured RNA concentration.

V sheds 7 bases and J sheds 4 bases, leaving 22 bases between their ends. The CDR3 runs 16 residues from the cysteine to the phenylalanine. The kept DNA is CDR3 alone, 48 bases in frame from the first base. The library was built by means of multiplex PCR. Sequenced using an Illumina HiSeq 4000. CDR3 regions were amplified by Arm-PCR with iRepertoire HTBI primers to construct TCR beta libraries. Before sequencing, the PCR products underwent gel purification. Processing in the source paper ran as follows. Gene usage analysis of CDR3 amino acid clonotypes used the 62 TRBV and fewer than 15 TRBJ segments found across samples. COPE and FqMerger were used to merge the filtered high-quality paired reads into contigs. Contigs were aligned with BLAST to IMGT TRBV, TRBD and TRBJ reference genes, and CDR3 was defined per IMGT. Highly expanded clones were defined as clonotypes with a frequency above 0.1%. Shannon entropy served as the measure of repertoire diversity, while the Gini coefficient captured V-J evenness. Clonotypes shared by more than one individual were considered public. The public reads were reprocessed in TCRdb via fastp at Q25 and MiXCR, keeping in-frame beta chains. Rows merge per CDR3 protein into single entries with the most common DNA and genes. These V and J calls derive from TCRdb rather than the authors' analysis. Present in this sample are some 240,000 distinct CDR3 sequences, roughly 19% of which were seen just once. 12% of the sample rests with the top ten.

Overall results and qualifications from the work: Sequencing and analysis were limited to the TCR beta chain. The small sample size was acknowledged by the authors as a limitation that may reduce accuracy. TRBV28, TRBJ1-2 and TRBJ2-5 were preferentially used in persistent disease, while TRBV20-1 and TRBJ2-1 were favored in newly diagnosed disease. Peripheral blood alone was examined, since thyroid tissue, which constituted the primary lesion, could not be accessed. Persistent Graves' disease patients showed lower TCR Shannon entropy and fewer highly expanded clones than newly diagnosed patients, suggesting clonal expansion. More public clonotypes were shared among persistent patients (under 3,000) than among newly diagnosed patients (approximately 930).

These data also featured in a second study, about T cells in Graves' hyperthyroidism and ophthalmopathy. As the second paper documents: Graves' hyperthyroidism was defined as stable when no progression to ophthalmopathy occurred over 18 months of follow-up. The hyperthyroidism patients were between 18 and 65 years old and newly diagnosed, with a disease duration of less than 2 months. Patients with uncontrolled infections, other autoimmune diseases, pregnancy or lactation were excluded. Diagnoses were established on the basis of clinical symptoms, serum thyroxine and TRAb, thyroid ultrasound, and orbital computed tomography. For the first round of RT-PCR on the TCR CDR3, the HTBI primer set was used together with the Qiagen OneStep RT-PCR kit. Most expanded thyroid clonotypes (frequency above 0.001) were also detected in blood, a finding suggesting that blood repertoires may reflect thyroid immune responses. In cross-validation, a model built on a 13 V-J signature told ophthalmopathy apart from stable hyperthyroidism with less than 90% sensitivity and 81% to 82% specificity, and in testing the same model reached 80%/75%. In validation, the model predicted progression to ophthalmopathy with about 71% sensitivity and 72.22% specificity, a median of 6.5 months before onset. A discovery cohort of roughly 100 patients, about 40 with Graves' ophthalmopathy and under 60 with stable Graves' hyperthyroidism, was used to find distinguishing TCR V-J signatures. Prospective prediction of ophthalmopathy was tested in an independent validation cohort consisting of roughly 20 hyperthyroidism patients and more than 15 patients who later progressed to ophthalmopathy. For training and testing, the 80 to 100 patients in the discovery cohort were randomly divided in a 7:3 ratio. Thyroid tissue and blood T-cell repertoires from roughly 6 Graves' hyperthyroidism patients were also compared in the study. Following sampling, methimazole starting at 30 mg daily was given to hyperthyroidism patients, and high-dose intravenous methylprednisolone was given to ophthalmopathy patients. Libraries were constructed in a second round of multiplex PCR, after which size selection and purification were carried out. Sequencing of the libraries was done on an Illumina HiSeq2000 using paired-end 100 bp reads. SOAPnuke was used to process the raw data, with reads discarded if the reads contained adapters or uncalled bases, had a mean Phred below 15, or lacked an exact constant-primer or identifier match. High-quality paired reads were merged with COPE v1.2.5, and unique nucleotide sequences were defined as clonotypes. Clonotypes were aligned to IMGT TRBV, TRBD and TRBJ reference segments using MiTCR v1.1. The analysis was restricted to V-J combinations with a frequency above 0.0001, which together covered roughly 99% of the repertoires. The TCS score was defined as the ratio of F50 (clonal expansion) to E x V (chaos), calculated using BLOSUM62-based TCRdist between CDR3 peptides within each V-J. Welch's t-statistics and random forest reduced fewer than 550 V-J features to 10 to 15, which were used in a naive Bayes classifier (R e1071). Sample size was not statistically predetermined, and investigators were not blinded to group allocation. TCR Vbeta CDR3 sequencing of 135 peripheral blood samples (roughly 41 ophthalmopathy, roughly 72 hyperthyroidism and approximately 17 progressor patients) is reported in the paper.

The specimen was peripheral blood mononuclear cells (PBMCs), collected at new diagnosis, from a patient treated with antithyroid drugs. The rearrangement joined TRBV12-3 or TRBV12-4 to TRBJ1-1; the D gene is perhaps TRBD1, from 6 matching bases. The sequence derives from a woman in her 30s with Graves disease. Donor details come from another sample of the same person, matched by shared clones. In nucleotide form, the sequence is TGTGCCAGCAAGGACGGCAGGGGCCGGGTGGGCACTGAAGCTTTCTTT. Its protein product is CASKDGRGRVGTEAFF.